A single sample gave rise to the 13 T cell receptor beta chains below, sequenced in a study of shared clonotypes between healthy human individuals. Sequencing was performed with immunoSEQ multiplex PCR; in TCRdb, only in-frame clones are kept and a portion is missing. The sample holds 2 million to 2.5 million clones, approximately 95% seen once. Specimen: naive CD4+ T cells from PBMCs. The subset is: CD45RA+ positively selected. The receptors originated from a man between 18 and 35 years old in good health. Some clones in this sample may be carry-over from other donors' samples.

The chain recombines TRBV1 with TRBJ1-4. TRBV1 counts as a pseudogene. The CDR3 loop spans 14 amino acids. CDR3 nucleotide sequence: TGCACCAGGATTTGGGACGAAGGGTGTGAAAAACTGTTTTTT. The encoded protein is CTRIWDEGCEKLFF.

This clone was detected once. This chain joins TRBV7-3 and TRBJ2-5; 7 bases fit TRBD2. There are 16 residues in the CDR3. Germline assignment: CDR1 SGHTA and CDR2 FQGTGA. V dropped 5 bases and J dropped 0; count of bases not matched to a gene: 9. Here the CDR3 reads CASSRESGKYQETQYF. CDR3 bases: TGTGCCAGCAGCCGTGAAAGCGGGAAGTACCAAGAGACCCAGTACTTC.

This rearrangement joins TRBV7-6 to TRBJ2-1; D possibly uses TRBD1 or TRBD2 (5 bases each). Trimming removed 4 bases from V and 2 bases from J, with 9 bases in between. The germline CDR1 and CDR2 sequences are SGHVS and FNYEAQ. The CDR3 is 14 residues long. The CDR3: CASSSLGAYNEQFF. CDR3 DNA: TGTGCCAGCAGCTCACTAGGGGCCTACAATGAGCAGTTCTTC.

The chain couples TRBV15 to TRBJ2-3, with unresolved D. The V gene's germline CDR1 is LNHNV and CDR2 YYDKDF (reference sequence). Trimming removed 6 bases from V and 8 bases from J, with 15 bases in between. This CDR3 region has 13 residues. The CDR3 protein is CATSETSLSTQYF. Written as DNA, the CDR3 is TGTGCCACCAGTGAGACCTCCCTCTCTACGCAGTATTTT.

V usage is TRBV10-1 and J usage is TRBJ2-3, with 7 bases fitting TRBD1. Germline V gives CDR1 WNHNN, CDR2 SYGVQD (reference sequence). The CDR3 runs 16 residues. Trimming took 2 bases from V and 2 from J; bases not matched to a gene: 7. CDR3 amino acids: CASSELRDSYTDTQYF. CDR3 DNA: TGCGCCAGCAGTGAGCTTCGGGACAGCTACACAGATACGCAGTATTTT.

This clone was observed a single time. The chain uses TRBV6-5 and TRBJ2-7; D call uncertain. Germline CDR1 MNHEY, CDR2 SVGAGI. The CDR3 has 13 residues. V lost 9 bases, J lost 3 bases, and 15 bases lay in between. The CDR3, as DNA: TGTGCCAGTCTCCGTCAGCGCGGCTACGAGCAGTACTTC. Translated, it gives CASLRQRGYEQYF.

This chain joins TRBV28 and TRBJ2-7, with 9 positions matching TRBD1. The CDR3 sequence is 15 residues long. V shed 6 bases and J 6 bases; nucleotides not matched to a gene: 12. CDR1 MDHEN and CDR2 SYDVKM come from the germline V gene. CDR3 DNA: TGTGCCAGCAGGCCAAGGGACAGGGTGGCCACCGAGCAGTACTTC. Its translation is CASRPRDRVATEQYF. Supplemented by reference TRBV28 and TRBJ2-7, the full variable domain reads DVKVTQSSRYLVKRTGEKVFLECVQDMDHENMFWYRQDPGLGLRLIYFSYDVKMKEKGDIPEGYSVSREKKERFSLILESASTNQTSMYLCASRPRDRVATEQYFGPGTRLTVT.

V and J are TRBV7-3 and TRBJ2-6; tentatively, D is TRBD1 (6 bases). The germline V and J ends were trimmed by 5 bases and 1 base, with 18 bases remaining between them. The CDR3 sequence is 18 residues long. Per germline, CDR1 SGHTA and CDR2 FQGTGA. CDR3 region: CASSPQTGRLSGANVLTF. Here the CDR3 DNA reads TGTGCCAGCAGCCCACAGACAGGCCGCTTATCTGGGGCCAACGTCCTGACTTTC.

This clone has only a few counts. The CDR3 coding sequence is TGTGCCAGCAGCCGGGACGGACACACTGAAGCTTTCTTT. This encodes CASSRDGHTEAFF. The chain joins TRBV5-8 to TRBJ1-1, with D possibly being TRBD1 (5 bases). Germline lookup yields CDR1 SGHTS and CDR2 YDEGEE. Trimming took off 4 bases at V and 3 bases at J, with 10 bases between the two ends. The CDR3 covers 13 residues.

The rearrangement uses TRBV5-1 and TRBJ2-3; the D gene is possibly TRBD2 (7 bases). The CDR3 length is 14 residues. Germline V lookup: CDR1 SGHRS, CDR2 YFSETQ. V dropped 2 bases and J dropped 2 bases, with 9 bases sitting between them. The CDR3 sequence is CASSFGGPTDTQYF. The CDR3 bases are TGCGCCAGCAGCTTCGGGGGGCCCACAGATACGCAGTATTTT. Full variable domain (rest looked up from reference TRBV5-1 and TRBJ2-3): KAGVTQTPRYLIKTRGQQVTLSCSPISGHRSVSWYQQTPGQGLQFLFEYFSETQRNKGNFPGRFSGRQFSNSRSEMNVSTLELGDSALYLCASSFGGPTDTQYFGPGTRLTVL.

The chain uses TRBV14 and TRBJ1-2; TRBD1 is a possible D gene (5 bases). Germline V gives CDR1 SGHDN, CDR2 FVKESK. V was clipped by 0 bases and J by 3 bases, with 17 bases between them. The CDR3 totals 17 residues. This chain's CDR3 is CASSQDKPSTGDYGYTF. CDR3 nucleotides: TGTGCCAGCAGCCAAGATAAACCCTCCACAGGTGACTATGGCTACACCTTC.

J is TRBJ1-1 and V is TRBV18, with 8 nucleotides matching TRBD1. CDR1 is KGHSH, CDR2 LQKENI, per germline. After removal of 6 bases from V and 2 bases from J, the junction contained 8 bases not matched to a gene. The CDR3 has 15 residues. This CDR3 reads CASSPGQATNTEAFF. CDR3 sequence (DNA): TGTGCCAGCTCCCCGGGACAGGCGACCAACACTGAAGCTTTCTTT.

This sequence joins TRBV5-4 and TRBJ2-7, with TRBD2 as a possible D gene (5 bases). Per the germline V gene, CDR1 is SGHNT and CDR2 is YYREEE (reference sequence). The V end was cut by 3 bases, the J end by 6 bases, with 13 bases between. The CDR3 extends over 13 amino acids. The CDR3 DNA reads as TGTGCCAGCAGCTCTGAGAGGGTCGGCGAGCAGTACTTC. Translation: CASSSERVGEQYF. The whole variable domain, remainder taken from reference TRBV5-4 and TRBJ2-7, is ETGVTQSPTHLIKTRGQQVTLRCSSQSGHNTVSWYQQALGQGPQFIFQYYREEENGRGNFPPRFSGLQFPNYSSELNVNALELDDSALYLCASSSERVGEQYFGPGTRLTVT.